These 16 T cell receptor beta chains share one sample of origin, sequenced in a study of immune reconstitution after stem cell transplant in scleroderma. TCRdb reprocessed the RT-PCR reads with MiXCR, giving one entry per CDR3 protein. The sample consists of around 4,400 distinct CDR3 sequences, 7.5% to 8.5% of them appearing once. This material was collected before or after autologous hematopoietic stem cell transplantation (not recorded which). These receptor sequences come from a male donor with systemic sclerosis.

This chain uses TRBV21-1 with TRBJ1-1; TRBD1 is the table's D call, not checked against the DNA. TRBV21-1 is marked as a pseudogene. The CDR3 consists of 15 residues. CDR3 DNA sequence: TGTGCCAGCAGCGGAGCCGGGACAGATGACACTGAAGCTTTCTTT. As protein: CASSGAGTDDTEAFF.

By frequency in the sample, this clonotype is medium-sized. V is TRBV9 and J is TRBJ2-1; D may be TRBD1 or TRBD2 (5 bases each). Trimming took off 4 bases at V and 6 bases at J, with 11 bases between the two ends. Germline V gene sequence: CDR1 SGDLS, CDR2 YYNGEE. This CDR3 contains 13 residues. The CDR3 bases are TGTGCCAGCAGCTCGGGACCGATCAATGAGCAGTTCTTC. The encoded protein is CASSSGPINEQFF.

The chain has TRBV12-3 or TRBV12-4 and TRBJ1-5; 7 bases fit TRBD1. The CDR3 spans 15 residues. V lost 5 bases and J lost 5; bases outside the gene matches: 9. CDR3 region: CASSLRQGPDQPQHF. CDR3 nucleotide sequence: TGTGCCAGCAGTCTGAGACAGGGTCCCGATCAGCCCCAGCATTTT.

This clonotype showed up just a few times. This sequence joins TRBV10-3 and TRBJ1-1; D is ambiguous. The length of the CDR3 is 14 residues. Trimming took 3 bases from V and 0 from J, leaving 8 bases between them. From germline, CDR1 is ENHRY and CDR2 SYGVKD. CDR3 DNA sequence: TGTGCCATCAGTGACCTTACTATGAACACTGAAGCTTTCTTT. The encoded protein is CAISDLTMNTEAFF.

This clonotype counts as large. The genes are TRBV11-3 and TRBJ1-5, with TRBD1 matching over 8 bases. Germline CDR1 is SGHNT and CDR2 is YENEEA. The J segment lost 5 bases and the V segment lost 4 bases, leaving 16 bases of the junction unmatched. This CDR3 comprises 18 residues. CDR3 sequence reads: CASSYKRTPTGVDQPQHF. The CDR3 region has the DNA TGTGCCAGCAGCTATAAACGGACCCCGACAGGGGTTGATCAGCCCCAGCATTTT.

The chain carries TRBV28 and TRBJ2-4, with 9 nucleotides matching TRBD2. The CDR3 sequence is 13 residues long. The junction had 10 bases not matched to a gene; V was cut back by 7 bases and J by 12 bases. Germline CDR1 and CDR2: MDHEN and SYDVKM. The CDR3 DNA is TGTGCCAGCACGACTAGCGGCTCTCGGACTCAGTACTTC. Protein sequence: CASTTSGSRTQYF.

This clonotype rates as large. The V and J genes are TRBV7-9 and TRBJ1-1; no definite D call. The CDR3 runs to 14 residues. V lost 0 bases, J lost 6 bases, and 11 bases lay in between. Germline V gene sequence: CDR1 SEHNR, CDR2 FQNEAQ (reference sequence). This chain's CDR3 is CASSLAGRIAEAFF. The CDR3 coding sequence is TGTGCCAGCAGCTTAGCAGGGAGGATCGCTGAAGCTTTCTTT.

This clonotype has just a few counts. The chain uses TRBV10-2 and TRBJ2-4; the D gene is possibly TRBD2 (7 bases). V was pared by 0 bases and J by 7 bases, with 16 bases between. CDR1 and CDR2 (germline): WSHSY, SAAADI. The CDR3 has 16 amino acids. The CDR3 bases are TGCGCCAGCAGTGAGTCGAAGGAGGGGGGGAACAACATTCAGTACTTC. This gives the protein CASSESKEGGNNIQYF.

This clonotype showed up just a few times. The chain recombines TRBV11-2 with TRBJ1-4; a weak D match, TRBD1 (5 bases). This CDR3 has 16 amino acids. V shed 5 bases and J shed 6 bases, with 19 bases lying between them. Germline CDR1 and CDR2: SGHAT and FQNNGV. CDR3 in amino acids: CASSVGDFLEHEKLFF. CDR3 nucleotides: TGTGCCAGCAGCGTGGGGGACTTTTTAGAGCATGAAAAACTGTTTTTT.

This clonotype is medium-sized. The chain joins TRBV10-2 to TRBJ2-3; TRBD2 matches at 9 bases. The CDR3 contains 15 residues. Looked up from germline, CDR1 is WSHSY and CDR2 is SAAADI. V gave up 4 bases and J gave up 4 bases; unmatched junction bases: 6. The CDR3 region has the DNA TGCGCCAGCAGTGCCTGGACTAGCGACCCAGATACGCAGTATTTT. Its translation: CASSAWTSDPDTQYF.

This clonotype came up a few times. The rearrangement links TRBV9 to TRBJ1-1; D remains ambiguous. V shed 3 bases and J shed 2 bases, with 14 bases lying between them. The CDR3 loop spans 15 amino acids. The germline V gene has CDR1 SGDLS and CDR2 YYNGEE. The CDR3 coding sequence is TGTGCCAGCAGCGCTCCGGGGTCCGGAAACACTGAAGCTTTCTTT. Translated, it gives CASSAPGSGNTEAFF.

This clonotype is deemed medium-sized (0.01 to 0.1%). The rearrangement links TRBV20-1 to TRBJ1-5; D remains ambiguous. Germline V gives CDR1 DFQATT, CDR2 SNEGSKA (reference sequence). There are 13 residues in the CDR3. V lost 8 bases and J lost 3, with 14 bases in between. CDR3 sequence (DNA): TGCAGTTCCCCCCCCGGGTACAATCAGCCCCAGCATTTT. Its protein product is CSSPPGYNQPQHF.

This clonotype is medium-sized by share. V is TRBV7-8 and J is TRBJ1-3, with 8 bases identical to TRBD1. The V gene's germline CDR1 is SGHVS and CDR2 FQNEAQ. J was trimmed by 3 bases and V by 5 bases; bases with no gene match: 3. The CDR3 totals 14 residues. CDR3 coding DNA: TGTGCCAGCAGCCTCGGACAGGGTGGAAACACCATATATTTT. Translation: CASSLGQGGNTIYF.

This clonotype is medium-sized within its sample. The chain employs TRBV29-1 and TRBJ1-1; no reliable D call. The CDR3 covers 14 residues. Trimming stripped 5 bases from V and 6 bases from J, with 19 bases between. Germline CDR1 SQVTM, CDR2 ANQGSEA. The CDR3 here is CSVIYVHTIAEAFF. As DNA, the CDR3 is TGCAGCGTTATCTATGTCCACACTATTGCTGAAGCTTTCTTT.

By its share, this clonotype is medium-sized (0.01 to 0.1%). V is TRBV2 and J is TRBJ2-7; 9 bases line up with TRBD1. This CDR3 spans 13 amino acids. J was trimmed by 4 bases and V by 8 bases; bases with no gene match: 6. The germline CDR1 and CDR2 sequences are SNHLY and FYNNEI. For the CDR3, the DNA is TGTGCCAGCCTCCGGGACAGGGTTTACGAGCAGTACTTC. Translated, it gives CASLRDRVYEQYF.

This clonotype is judged medium-sized. The chain recombines TRBV2 with TRBJ1-5; 11 nucleotides agree with TRBD1. The V gene end was trimmed by 2 bases and the J gene end by 7 bases; junction bases not matched to a gene: 4. The germline CDR1 and CDR2 sequences are SNHLY and FYNNEI. This CDR3 is 15 amino acids long. CDR3 DNA: TGTGCCAGCAGTGAAAGGACAGGGGGCCGGCAGCCCCAGCATTTT. It yields the protein CASSERTGGRQPQHF.